This T cell receptor (beta chain) emerged from a study of blood T cell repertoires in COVID-19. Study-wide context: Collection of acute and convalescent COVID-19 samples took place in the United States, Italy and Spain. T cells, B-cell-depleted T cells, or PBMCs provided the cDNA or gDNA that served as material.

CDR3 length: 14 residues. V lost 7 bases to trimming and J lost 2 bases, with 13 bases between them. Germline V gives CDR1 MNHEY, CDR2 SVGAGI. In the original processing: For nucleated cells, counts were estimated from reference gene primer amplification. Some clones are missing from TCRdb's copy, which holds only in-frame ones; the method was immunoSEQ multiplex PCR. V and J calls plus clone size are reproduced from that table; the DNA served to infer D and trimming. The sample carries 250,000 or so clones, more than 75% recorded once. J is TRBJ2-3 and V is TRBV6-5, with D unclear. The sample comprised peripheral blood. This sequence was found in a middle-aged man with active or convalescent COVID-19. This chain's CDR3 is CASTEASLTDTQYF. The CDR3 coding sequence is TGTGCCAGCACCGAGGCGAGTCTCACAGATACGCAGTATTTT.